This T cell receptor (beta chain) originates from a study of cytomegalovirus exposure and HLA in healthy donors. PCR amplification relied on 60 Vbeta primers (plus 13 Jbeta primers). This table comes from immunoSEQ multiplex PCR, and its TCRdb copy is limited to in-frame clones, with some not included. The top ten hold approximately 1.7% of the sample, which has some 130,000 clones, over 70% seen once. Points from the study as a whole: The authors enumerated 164 TCR beta chains as linked to cytomegalovirus. As a later analysis showed, several of the most significant clusters appeared to be linked to common viral pathogens.

Germline CDR1 and CDR2: SGHTA and FQGTGA. This CDR3 has 13 amino acids. V dropped 4 bases and J dropped 10 bases, with 11 bases sitting between them. Notes on this clone: Its antigen is not known.

This cohort consisted of healthy bone marrow donors. The receptor was isolated from a woman aged 35 to 49 in good health and CMV-seronegative. This chain joins TRBV7-3 and TRBJ1-6; tentative D call: TRBD1 (6 bases). Sequencing input: PBMCs. Here the CDR3 DNA reads TGTGCCAGCAGCTCGGACAGACGGTCACCCCTCCACTTT. Protein: CASSSDRRSPLHF.